Here is one T cell receptor (beta chain) with its context. Its antigen is undetermined. This record belongs to a study of OX40 agonist ivuxolimab in advanced cancers. For the study at large: Averaging roughly 60 years in age, with a range of roughly 23 to 85, the cohort was 65% to 85% male. Points from the study as a whole: The antigens recognized by the expanded peripheral T cells, that is their antigen specificity, were not determined.

The CDR3 runs 14 residues. V was cut by 2 bases and J by 4 bases, with 12 bases left in between. CDR1 is SGHDT, CDR2 YYEEEE, per germline. Data came from immunoSEQ multiplex PCR; TCRdb stores just in-frame clones and leaves some out. The profile shows about 54,000 clones, 80% to 95% of them singletons. This clonotype was obtained from an adult with an advanced solid tumor such as melanoma, head and neck, liver or kidney cancer. The sequences come from CD4+ or CD8+ T cells sorted from blood, collected in a trial of the OX40 agonist ivuxolimab. This sequence joins TRBV5-6 and TRBJ1-2; D perhaps matches TRBD1 (5 bases). The CDR3: CASSFGQGSYGYTF. DNA for the CDR3: TGTGCCAGCAGCTTTGGGCAGGGAAGCTATGGCTACACCTTC. Based on the CDR3 plus reference TRBV5-6 and TRBJ1-2, the full variable domain is DAGVTQSPTHLIKTRGQQVTLRCSPKSGHDTVSWYQQALGQGPQFIFQYYEEEERQRGNFPDRFSGHQFPNYSSELNVNALLLGDSALYLCASSFGQGSYGYTFGSGTRLTVV.